Included here is one T cell receptor beta chain sequence, with context. Its target is unknown. The data originate from a study of T cell responses to AZD1222 COVID-19 vaccine. Study-wide context: Pooling of second doses given at about 4 or about 12 weeks was done.

The CDR3 extends over 14 amino acids. Per germline, CDR1 SNHLY and CDR2 FYNNEI. V was trimmed by 6 bases and J by 0 bases, leaving 6 bases between them. The method was immunoSEQ multiplex PCR; TCRdb's version includes in-frame clones alone and lacks a portion of them. Here the sample spans more than 150,000 clones, 90% being singletons. Study-level points and caveats: Only a handful of individuals given AZD1222 were seropositive at baseline. The CD4 TCRs associated with vaccination extended across spike and predominated at 160-218 and 743-854.

The sample was peripheral blood, taken on day 0 of AZD1222 vaccination. The sequence derives from an adult in good health. This chain links TRBV2 with TRBJ1-6; D remains ambiguous. The CDR3 DNA sequence: TGTGCCAGCAGGGAGAGCTCCTATAATTCACCCCTCCACTTT. Translation: CASRESSYNSPLHF.